Following are 23 T cell receptor beta chains from one sample sequenced in a study of identical twins. Each CDR3 protein gets one entry after TCRdb re-called the 5' RACE reads with MiXCR. The data show roughly 250,000 distinct CDR3 sequences, with around 15% seen just once and approximately 10% held by the top ten. The sequencing input was memory (CD45RO+) T cells sorted from blood. The receptors here all came from a woman aged 18-35 years in good health.

V is TRBV9 and J is TRBJ2-1; 14 bases agree with TRBD2. Germline values: CDR1 SGDLS, CDR2 YYNGEE. The CDR3 consists of 17 residues. Trimming removed 3 bases from V and 8 bases from J; junction bases left unmatched: 10. Here the CDR3 reads CASSAYSGLAGGDEQFF. The CDR3 nucleotides read TGTGCCAGCAGCGCGTATTCTGGACTAGCGGGAGGAGATGAGCAGTTCTTC.

The J gene is TRBJ1-1, the V gene TRBV5-4; D is unclear. Germline CDR1 is SGHNT and CDR2 is YYREEE (reference sequence). The germline V and J ends were trimmed by 4 bases and 3 bases, with 16 bases remaining between them. There are 15 residues in the CDR3. The DNA for the CDR3 is TGTGCCAGCAGCCCGGATGGGAGTGGGGACACTGAAGCTTTCTTT. As protein: CASSPDGSGDTEAFF.

This chain joins TRBV4-3 and TRBJ2-1; weak D call: TRBD2 (5 bases). The CDR3 loop spans 16 amino acids. Germline V gives CDR1 LGHNA, CDR2 YSLEER. V was clipped by 3 bases and J by 6 bases, with 18 bases between them. CDR3 protein: CASSQSRTSFPNEQFF. The CDR3 DNA sequence: TGCGCCAGCAGCCAGTCTAGAACTAGTTTCCCCAATGAGCAGTTCTTC.

This clonotype was recorded a few times. The chain carries TRBV2 and TRBJ2-5; a weak D match, TRBD1 (5 bases). Germline-derived CDR1 and CDR2 are SNHLY and FYNNEI. Trimming pared 6 bases from V and 5 bases from J, leaving 7 bases between. The CDR3 runs to 11 residues. DNA for the CDR3: TGTGCCAGCAGACAGGTGGAGACCCAGTACTTC. Protein sequence: CASRQVETQYF.

This clonotype has just a few counts. V gene TRBV12-3 or TRBV12-4 combines with J gene TRBJ1-2; the D is unclear. The CDR3 is 12 amino acids. Between the trimmed V and J ends, which lost 6 bases and 6 bases, there was a span of 11 bases. The CDR3 nucleotides are TGTGCCAGCAGCGACACAGAAAATGGCTACACCTTC. Amino acids: CASSDTENGYTF.

This clonotype was seen only a few times. V is TRBV9 and J is TRBJ2-5; 7 nucleotides align to TRBD2. The CDR3 has 16 residues. Germline CDR1 is SGDLS and CDR2 is YYNGEE. V shed 2 bases, J shed 3 bases, and the junction held 10 bases outside the gene matches. As DNA, the CDR3 is TGTGCCAGCAGCGTCAGGAGTCGGGGGGAGGAAGAGACCCAGTACTTC. Its translation is CASSVRSRGEEETQYF.

The V gene is TRBV7-2, the J gene TRBJ2-1; weak D call: TRBD1 (6 bases). This CDR3 comprises 17 residues. Between the trimmed V and J ends, which lost 7 bases and 8 bases, there was a span of 27 bases. Per germline, CDR1 SGHTA and CDR2 FQGNSA. CDR3 amino acids: CASILGPGVDSWDEQFF. The CDR3 nucleotides read TGTGCCAGCATCCTAGGGCCAGGGGTTGATTCTTGGGATGAGCAGTTCTTC. Based on the CDR3 plus reference TRBV7-2 and TRBJ2-1, the full variable domain is GAGVSQSPSNKVTEKGKDVELRCDPISGHTALYWYRQSLGQGLEFLIYFQGNSAPDKSGLPSDRFSAERTGGSVSTLTIQRTQQEDSAVYLCASILGPGVDSWDEQFFGPGTRLTVL.

The rearrangement uses TRBV5-1 and TRBJ2-1, with D unresolved. Germline lookup yields CDR1 SGHRS and CDR2 YFSETQ. This CDR3 contains 15 residues. V lost 2 bases to trimming and J lost 5 bases, with 14 bases between them. CDR3 in amino acids: CASSLEDHRHNEQFF. In DNA, the CDR3 is TGCGCCAGCAGCTTAGAGGACCACCGACACAATGAGCAGTTCTTC.

The sample holds a few counts of this clonotype. This chain joins TRBV6-5 and TRBJ2-3; the D call may be TRBD1 or TRBD2 (6 bases each). The CDR3 extends over 12 amino acids. V gave up 7 bases and J gave up 8 bases, with 13 bases separating them. Germline V CDR1 and CDR2: MNHEY, SVGAGI. The CDR3 reads CASTSGAATQYF. CDR3 nucleotides: TGTGCCAGCACCTCGGGGGCGGCTACGCAGTATTTT.

The chain employs TRBV5-1 and TRBJ2-7; 8 positions agree with TRBD1. The V segment lost 0 bases and the J segment 3 bases; nucleotides outside the gene matches: 5. The CDR3 totals 15 residues. From germline, CDR1 is SGHRS and CDR2 YFSETQ. Here the CDR3 DNA reads TGCGCCAGCAGCTTGGCCTCAGGGGGCAACTACGAGCAGTACTTC. This codes for CASSLASGGNYEQYF.

J is TRBJ2-4 and V is TRBV15; 10 bases fit TRBD1. The J segment lost 6 bases and the V segment lost 3 bases, leaving 11 bases of the junction unmatched. Germline CDR1 reads LNHNV; CDR2 reads YYDKDF (reference sequence). The CDR3 consists of 17 residues. CDR3 protein: CATSSPGTGAWRNIQYF. CDR3 sequence (DNA): TGTGCCACCAGCAGCCCCGGGACAGGGGCTTGGAGAAACATTCAGTACTTC.

V is TRBV10-2 and J is TRBJ1-1; no firm D call. Trimming stripped 7 bases from V and 1 base from J, with 4 bases between. Germline CDR1 is WSHSY and CDR2 is SAAADI. There are 11 residues in the CDR3. CDR3 residues: CASTWNTEAFF. The CDR3 DNA reads TGCGCCAGCACTTGGAACACTGAAGCTTTCTTT.

In its sample, this clonotype was seen a few times. The rearrangement links TRBV12-3 or TRBV12-4 to TRBJ2-7; 8 nucleotides line up with TRBD1. The V and J ends lost 5 bases and 3 bases, in that order; junction bases with no gene match: 3. This CDR3 has 13 residues. In nucleotides, the CDR3 is TGTGCCAGCAGTGACGGACAGGGCTACGAGCAGTACTTC. As protein: CASSDGQGYEQYF.

The chain is built from TRBV6-1 and TRBJ1-2, with D hard to call. CDR3 length: 17 amino acids. The germline CDR1 and CDR2 sequences are MNHNS and SASEGT. Trimming removed 7 bases at V and 4 bases at J, with 25 bases between. The CDR3 sequence: CASNPQEQTTPLYGYTF. CDR3 DNA: TGTGCCAGCAACCCCCAGGAACAGACGACCCCTCTCTATGGCTACACCTTC.

The rearrangement uses TRBV24-1 and TRBJ2-1; the match to TRBD2 covers 8 bases. The CDR3 is 12 residues long. Germline V gene lookup returns CDR1 KGHDR and CDR2 SFDVKD. Trimming removed 9 bases from V and 8 bases from J; junction bases left unmatched: 5. CDR3 residues: CATRGGGDEQFF. CDR3 nucleotide sequence: TGTGCCACCCGGGGGGGGGGCGATGAGCAGTTCTTC.

The chain carries TRBV5-6 and TRBJ2-7; TRBD1 aligns across 7 bases. Germline V lookup: CDR1 SGHDT, CDR2 YYEEEE. Trimming cost V 2 bases and J 2 bases; bases outside gene matches: 7. The CDR3 loop spans 15 amino acids. The CDR3 bases are TGTGCCAGCAGCTTAACAGGGGCCCCAACCTACGAGCAGTACTTC. This codes for CASSLTGAPTYEQYF.

This clonotype was counted a few times. The rearrangement uses TRBV6-1 and TRBJ2-5, with D tentatively TRBD2 (5 bases). Germline CDR1 is MNHNS and CDR2 is SASEGT. The V end was cut by 6 bases, the J end by 5 bases, with 19 bases between. The CDR3 extends over 15 amino acids. CDR3 DNA sequence: TGTGCCAGCAGACCTACCTCTCCCGGCGGGGAGACCCAGTACTTC. Translated, it gives CASRPTSPGGETQYF.

This clonotype has a count of ten or more. This chain links TRBV20-1 with TRBJ1-6; D may be TRBD1 (5 bases). Trimming took off 2 bases at V and 6 bases at J, with 17 bases between the two ends. CDR1 is DFQATT, CDR2 SNEGSKA, per germline (reference sequence). This CDR3 comprises 16 residues. CDR3 sequence: CSARTGLDSRNSPLHF. Written as DNA, the CDR3 is TGCAGTGCTAGAACTGGTCTCGACAGCCGTAATTCACCCCTCCACTTT.

The CDR3 sequence: CASLRGAGTEAFF. Here the CDR3 DNA reads TGTGCCAGCCTTAGAGGGGCGGGCACTGAAGCTTTCTTT. The genes are TRBV6-6 and TRBJ1-1; possible D gene TRBD1, 5 bases. The germline V gene encodes CDR1 MNHNY and CDR2 SVGAGI (reference sequence). The CDR3 contains 13 residues. V was shortened by 8 bases and J by 4 bases, with 14 bases between the two germline ends.

The V gene is TRBV5-1, the J gene TRBJ2-3, with 10 nucleotides matching TRBD2. Germline CDR1 and CDR2: SGHRS and YFSETQ. V shed 1 base, J shed 0 bases, and the junction held 2 bases outside the gene matches. The CDR3 has 16 amino acids. Here the CDR3 reads CASSLPSGGSTDTQYF. The CDR3 DNA follows: TGCGCCAGCAGCTTGCCTAGCGGGGGAAGCACAGATACGCAGTATTTT.

This clonotype has a count of ten or more. The CDR3, as DNA: TGTGCCAGCCTCGGGACGCATAGCACAGATACGCAGTATTTT. It yields the protein CASLGTHSTDTQYF. The chain has TRBV2 and TRBJ2-3; TRBD1 or TRBD2 may be the D gene (5 bases each). V lost 8 bases and J lost 0, with 12 bases in between. The CDR3 runs to 14 residues. Germline lookup yields CDR1 SNHLY and CDR2 FYNNEI.

This clonotype was seen more than once but under ten times. The chain is built from TRBV20-1 and TRBJ2-5; no reliable D call. Germline CDR1 is DFQATT and CDR2 is SNEGSKA (reference sequence). Trimming stripped 6 bases from V and 1 base from J, with 12 bases between. CDR3 size: 13 residues. The CDR3 coding sequence is TGCAGTGCCACCTTCCGGGCCCAAGAGACCCAGTACTTC. Its protein is CSATFRAQETQYF.

The chain is built from TRBV7-2 and TRBJ2-7; D gene unclear. From germline, CDR1 is SGHTA and CDR2 FQGNSA. CDR3 length equals 15 residues. V was pared by 4 bases and J by 0 bases, with 13 bases between. In DNA form, the CDR3 reads TGTGCCAGCAGCTATCAGGCCACAGACTCCTACGAGCAGTACTTC. This translates into CASSYQATDSYEQYF.